Listed here are 19 T cell receptor beta chains from one sample, sequenced in a study of T cell changes during pregnancy in multiple sclerosis. The assay was immunoSEQ multiplex PCR, and TCRdb's table has in-frame clones only and misses some. The sample contains fewer than 30,000 clones, roughly 89% of which appear only once. The sequencing here drew on CD8+ T cells from peripheral blood mononuclear cells, taken in the second trimester of pregnancy. The origin of the receptors is a female donor with multiple sclerosis, enrolled in a pregnancy study.

The J gene is TRBJ1-1, the V gene TRBV6-5; D gene unclear. The CDR3 sequence is 14 residues long. The germline gives CDR1 MNHEY, CDR2 SVGAGI. The ends were cut back, 5 bases at V and 0 bases at J, with 10 bases in the middle. For the CDR3, the DNA is TGTGCCAGCAGTAACAGAGCAATGAACACTGAAGCTTTCTTT. Translated, it gives CASSNRAMNTEAFF.

The chain recombines TRBV27 with TRBJ1-2; D call uncertain. CDR1 and CDR2 (germline): MNHEY, SMNVEV (reference sequence). V lost 4 bases and J 1 base, leaving 10 bases between the germline ends. The CDR3 has 14 amino acids. The chain's CDR3 is CASSSRGFNYGYTF. The CDR3, as DNA: TGTGCCAGCAGTTCTCGTGGCTTTAACTATGGCTACACCTTC.

This clone has a handful of counts. The chain is built from TRBV9 and TRBJ1-1, with TRBD1 as a possible D gene (6 bases). The CDR3 consists of 15 residues. V was pared by 0 bases and J by 6 bases, with 15 bases between. The V gene's germline CDR1 is SGDLS and CDR2 YYNGEE. CDR3 residues: CASSVEGGFMSEAFF. The CDR3 DNA sequence: TGTGCCAGCAGCGTAGAGGGGGGGTTTATGTCTGAAGCTTTCTTT.

The chain links TRBV10-2 to TRBJ2-1; 7 positions match TRBD1. Looked up from germline, CDR1 is WSHSY and CDR2 is SAAADI. CDR3 length: 13 residues. V was pared by 6 bases and J by 2 bases, with 1 base of the junction left unmatched. The CDR3 protein is CASRGQPYNEQFF. CDR3 bases: TGCGCCAGCAGGGGACAGCCCTACAATGAGCAGTTCTTC.

This sequence joins TRBV6-5 and TRBJ2-3; 8 bases align to TRBD2. V was pared by 2 bases and J by 5 bases, with 6 bases of the junction left unmatched. Germline CDR1 is MNHEY and CDR2 is SVGAGI. The CDR3 spans 15 residues. CDR3 amino acids: CASSYQREWGDTQYF. The CDR3 coding sequence is TGTGCCAGCAGTTACCAGCGGGAGTGGGGAGATACGCAGTATTTT.

This chain links TRBV9 with TRBJ1-2; TRBD1 agrees at 8 bases. CDR1 is SGDLS, CDR2 YYNGEE, per germline. The CDR3 has 15 amino acids. The J segment lost 8 bases and the V segment lost 0 bases, leaving 9 bases of the junction unmatched. CDR3 amino acids: CASSVGAGGKRGYTF. CDR3 DNA: TGTGCCAGCAGCGTAGGAGCAGGGGGCAAGAGGGGCTACACCTTC.

The chain uses TRBV6-1 and TRBJ2-1; tentatively, D is TRBD1 (6 bases). The V gene lost 6 bases and the J gene lost 8 bases, with 20 bases spanning the gap. Germline assignment: CDR1 MNHNS and CDR2 SASEGT. The CDR3 loop spans 15 amino acids. In nucleotides, the CDR3 is TGTGCCAGCAGGGAACCGGCCAGGCACAGGGATGAGCAGTTCTTC. Protein: CASREPARHRDEQFF.

The chain uses TRBV28 and TRBJ1-4; 7 positions match TRBD1. The CDR3 loop spans 16 amino acids. The germline V gene encodes CDR1 MDHEN and CDR2 SYDVKM. The ends lost 5 bases at V and 4 bases at J; junction bases unmatched: 10. Here the CDR3 reads CASSTIPGQINEKLFF. The CDR3 region has the DNA TGTGCCAGCAGTACAATTCCGGGACAGATTAATGAAAAACTGTTTTTT.

V usage is TRBV15 and J usage is TRBJ2-1, with D perhaps matching TRBD2 (5 bases). CDR1 and CDR2 from the germline V gene are LNHNV and YYDKDF (reference sequence). The CDR3 extends over 15 amino acids. V gave up 3 bases and J gave up 0 bases, with 9 bases separating them. In nucleotides, the CDR3 is TGTGCCACCAGCAGTAGCGCGAGCTCCTACAATGAGCAGTTCTTC. It is translated as CATSSSASSYNEQFF.

The chain recombines TRBV13 with TRBJ2-7, with D possibly matching TRBD2 (7 bases). CDR3 length equals 13 residues. Trimming stripped 3 bases from V and 12 bases from J, with 18 bases between. CDR1 and CDR2 from the germline V gene are PRHDT and FYEKMQ (reference sequence). CDR3 bases: TGTGCCAGCAGCTTTCGGGGCGGGGGCGATCGGTACTTC. Protein sequence: CASSFRGGGDRYF.

The J gene is TRBJ2-1, the V gene TRBV6-5; 8 nucleotides align to TRBD1. The CDR3 runs 13 residues. Germline-derived CDR1 and CDR2 are MNHEY and SVGAGI. With V trimmed by 5 bases and J by 6 bases, 3 bases remained unmatched. In nucleotides, the CDR3 is TGTGCCAGCAGTCTACAGGGGGTCAATGAGCAGTTCTTC. Residues: CASSLQGVNEQFF.

The chain carries TRBV28 and TRBJ2-7; D is possibly TRBD2 (5 bases). The germline V gene encodes CDR1 MDHEN and CDR2 SYDVKM. This CDR3 is built from 14 residues. The V gene lost 3 bases and the J gene lost 3 bases, with 12 bases spanning the gap. The CDR3 nucleotides are TGTGCCAGCAGTTTCTATGGGAGAGGCTACGAGCAGTACTTC. It yields the protein CASSFYGRGYEQYF.

The chain is built from TRBV28 and TRBJ2-1; TRBD2 might be the D (5 bases). CDR1 and CDR2 from the germline V gene are MDHEN and SYDVKM. The V end lost 7 bases, the J end lost 4 bases, and 14 bases lay between the germline ends. The CDR3 has 14 residues. CDR3 DNA: TGTGCCAGCATAGGCGGAGGCGGTTACAATGAGCAGTTCTTC. This sequence encodes CASIGGGGYNEQFF.

The V gene is TRBV9, the J gene TRBJ2-1; maybe TRBD2 (5 bases). This CDR3 contains 14 residues. CDR1 and CDR2 (germline): SGDLS, YYNGEE. V gave up 4 bases and J gave up 5 bases, with 13 bases separating them. CDR3 nucleotides: TGTGCCAGCAGCCCCCCTAGCAGTCACAATGAGCAGTTCTTC. It codes for CASSPPSSHNEQFF.

The gene calls are TRBV4-2 and TRBJ2-7; 7 positions match TRBD1. CDR1 and CDR2 from the germline V gene are LGHNA and YNFKEQ. The CDR3 runs 14 residues. The junction had 4 bases not matched to a gene; V was cut back by 3 bases and J by 2 bases. CDR3: CASSHLGQTYEQYF. The CDR3 bases are TGTGCCAGCAGCCACCTGGGACAGACCTACGAGCAGTACTTC.

The V gene is TRBV5-1, the J gene TRBJ2-7; 8 bases agree with TRBD2. Germline V gene data show CDR1 as SGHRS and CDR2 as YFSETQ. Losses at the gene ends were 0 bases for V and 7 bases for J; bases not matched to a gene: 6. The CDR3 contains 14 residues. CDR3 in amino acids: CASSLAGGAGEQYF. The CDR3 DNA reads as TGCGCCAGCAGCTTGGCCGGGGGGGCCGGGGAGCAGTACTTC.

The chain is built from TRBV7-2 and TRBJ2-1; TRBD2 agrees at 12 bases. The CDR3 is made up of 16 amino acids. V trimming: 5 bases; J trimming: 8 bases; junction bases outside the gene matches: 10. Germline loops: CDR1 SGHTA, CDR2 FQGNSA. The CDR3 nucleotides are TGTGCCAGCAGCCCCGGACTAGCGGGACCAGTGGATGAGCAGTTCTTC. Translating gives CASSPGLAGPVDEQFF.

This chain uses TRBV7-3 with TRBJ1-1, with TRBD1 as a possible D gene (5 bases). The CDR3 has 12 amino acids. V was cut by 5 bases and J by 6 bases, with 10 bases left in between. CDR1 and CDR2 from the germline V gene are SGHTA and FQGTGA. CDR3 loop: CASSPGGAEAFF. CDR3 nucleotides: TGTGCCAGCAGCCCCGGGGGAGCTGAAGCTTTCTTT.

V and J are TRBV28 and TRBJ2-1, with TRBD2 as a possible D gene (5 bases). Trimming removed 5 bases from V and 3 bases from J, with 14 bases in between. The CDR3 extends over 15 amino acids. Per germline, CDR1 MDHEN and CDR2 SYDVKM. CDR3 nucleotide sequence: TGTGCCAGCAGTCCCCGGGAAAGCCGCTACAATGAGCAGTTCTTC. This codes for CASSPRESRYNEQFF.